Listed here are 21 T cell receptor beta chains from one sample, sequenced in a study of blood T cell repertoires in COVID-19. The assay was immunoSEQ multiplex PCR, and TCRdb's table has in-frame clones only and misses some. The table includes some 100,000 clones, 81% detected once. Sample: peripheral blood. These receptors were collected from a man in his sixties with acute or convalescent COVID-19.

This clone was detected only once. The chain is built from TRBV5-1 and TRBJ1-1, with D perhaps TRBD1 (6 bases). The CDR3 is 16 amino acids. The germline V and J ends were trimmed by 0 bases and 0 bases, with 12 bases remaining between them. The germline V gene encodes CDR1 SGHRS and CDR2 YFSETQ. The CDR3 DNA follows: TGCGCCAGCAGCTTGGCCGGGCAGGGGATGAACACTGAAGCTTTCTTT. Translation: CASSLAGQGMNTEAFF.

The gene calls are TRBV7-9 and TRBJ2-5; the D gene is possibly TRBD2 (6 bases). Trimming pared 1 base from V and 0 bases from J, leaving 6 bases between. Germline CDR1 is SEHNR and CDR2 is FQNEAQ (reference sequence). The CDR3 runs 14 residues. CDR3 sequence reads: CASSLGTNQETQYF. Here the CDR3 DNA reads TGTGCCAGCAGCTTAGGGACTAACCAAGAGACCCAGTACTTC.

The DNA for the CDR3 is TGTGCCAGCAGTTCCGTCAGGGGGCTTGACTATGGCTACACCTTC. It codes for CASSSVRGLDYGYTF. The chain is built from TRBV6-6 and TRBJ1-2; 8 positions agree with TRBD1. CDR1 is MNHNY, CDR2 SVGAGI, per germline (reference sequence). The V gene end was trimmed by 4 bases and the J gene end by 3 bases; junction bases not matched to a gene: 7. This CDR3 spans 15 amino acids.

The rearrangement links TRBV18 to TRBJ2-3; D is possibly TRBD2 (5 bases). The V and J ends lost 4 bases and 1 base respectively, with 9 bases between them. The CDR3 loop spans 14 amino acids. Germline CDR1 is KGHSH and CDR2 is LQKENI. The CDR3 nucleotides read TGTGCCAGCTCACTTATTAGCGGCACAGATACGCAGTATTTT. Its translation: CASSLISGTDTQYF.

The chain uses TRBV7-3 and TRBJ2-7; 8 bases align to TRBD1. Germline CDR1 is SGHTA and CDR2 is FQGTGA. Trimming at V came to 4 bases and at J to 6 bases, leaving 8 bases not matched to a gene. The CDR3 runs 14 residues. The CDR3 here is CASSSDRGTGEQYF. CDR3 sequence (DNA): TGTGCCAGCAGCTCAGACAGGGGAACGGGCGAGCAGTACTTC.

V usage is TRBV6-5 and J usage is TRBJ2-1, with D possibly being TRBD1 (6 bases). The V gene's germline CDR1 is MNHEY and CDR2 SVGAGI. Trimming shortened V by 2 bases and J by 15 bases, and 17 bases separated the two germline ends. This CDR3 has 13 amino acids. The CDR3 DNA reads as TGTGCCAGCAGTTACCCGGACAGTTCCTTGGGGTTCTTC. It encodes CASSYPDSSLGFF.

The V and J genes are TRBV28 and TRBJ1-2; unclear D gene. V gave up 3 bases and J gave up 6 bases, with 8 bases separating them. Germline-derived CDR1 and CDR2 are MDHEN and SYDVKM. This CDR3 comprises 12 residues. The CDR3 coding sequence is TGTGCCAGCAGTTTGAGGTATAATGGCTACACCTTC. Translation gives CASSLRYNGYTF.

This clone was seen only a few times. J is TRBJ2-7 and V is TRBV5-6, with 11 bases fitting TRBD2. The ends lost 4 bases at V and 3 bases at J; junction bases unmatched: 6. This CDR3 has 15 amino acids. CDR1 is SGHDT, CDR2 YYEEEE, per germline. The DNA for the CDR3 is TGTGCCAGCAGCGTCTCGGGACTAGCGGACTACGAGCAGTACTTC. Amino acids: CASSVSGLADYEQYF.

The chain is built from TRBV11-3 and TRBJ1-4; D gene unclear. Trimming took off 3 bases at V and 7 bases at J, with 6 bases between the two ends. The CDR3 has 12 residues. CDR1 is SGHNT and CDR2 is YENEEA in the germline V gene. CDR3 in DNA: TGTGCCAGCAGCTTGCGCGGTGAAAAACTGTTTTTT. Translation gives CASSLRGEKLFF.

This chain joins TRBV3-1 (or the pseudogene TRBV3-2) and TRBJ1-2, with 7 bases matching TRBD1. The length of the CDR3 is 18 residues. Germline assignment: CDR1 LGHDT and CDR2 YNNKEL (reference sequence). V trimming: 0 bases; J trimming: 0 bases; junction bases outside the gene matches: 10. The chain's CDR3 is CASSQDRPGGETNYGYTF. In DNA form, the CDR3 reads TGTGCCAGCAGCCAAGACCGACCAGGGGGAGAGACTAACTATGGCTACACCTTC.

The rearrangement links TRBV29-1 to TRBJ2-3; TRBD2 agrees at 11 bases. This CDR3 is built from 14 residues. Per the germline V gene, CDR1 is SQVTM and CDR2 is ANQGSEA. J lost 3 bases, V lost 6 bases, and 5 bases had no gene match. The DNA of the CDR3 is TGCAGCGTGCTCCGGACTAGCGGGACAGATACGCAGTATTTT. Translating gives CSVLRTSGTDTQYF.

This chain connects TRBV7-2 to TRBJ2-5; 8 nucleotides align to TRBD1. Germline lookup yields CDR1 SGHTA and CDR2 FQGNSA. The CDR3 sequence is 14 residues long. The J segment lost 5 bases and the V segment lost 3 bases, leaving 5 bases of the junction unmatched. CDR3 sequence reads: CASSFRGRGETQYF. The CDR3 nucleotides are TGTGCCAGCAGCTTCAGGGGGCGCGGTGAGACCCAGTACTTC.

The chain combines TRBV18 with TRBJ2-1; maybe TRBD2 (5 bases). Germline CDR1 is KGHSH and CDR2 is LQKENI. The CDR3 is made up of 14 amino acids. V was shortened by 4 bases and J by 7 bases, with 14 bases between the two germline ends. The CDR3, as DNA: TGTGCCAGCTCACTCGTTCCTAGCTCGAATGAGCAGTTCTTC. It translates to CASSLVPSSNEQFF.

This clone has a single count. The chain recombines TRBV27 with TRBJ2-1; TRBD2 matches 7 bases. The CDR3 length is 15 residues. Germline CDR1 reads MNHEY; CDR2 reads SMNVEV (reference sequence). The J segment lost 3 bases and the V segment lost 6 bases, leaving 8 bases of the junction unmatched. The chain's CDR3 is CASSISGTFYNEQFF. CDR3 coding DNA: TGTGCCAGCAGCATAAGCGGGACCTTCTACAATGAGCAGTTCTTC.

The rearrangement links TRBV3-1 (or the pseudogene TRBV3-2) to TRBJ2-5; the match to TRBD1 covers 9 bases. The germline gives CDR1 LGHDT, CDR2 YNNKEL (reference sequence). CDR3 length: 13 amino acids. The CDR3 here is CIRDREVAETQYF. The CDR3 DNA reads TGTATCAGGGACAGGGAGGTCGCAGAGACCCAGTACTTC.

This rearrangement joins TRBV7-2 to TRBJ2-3; the D is unclear. Deletions cut 1 base from V and 2 bases from J, with 16 bases between. The CDR3 spans 17 residues. The germline V gene encodes CDR1 SGHTA and CDR2 FQGNSA. The CDR3 is CASSLVVYGLFTDTQYF. CDR3 bases: TGTGCCAGCAGCTTAGTCGTTTACGGGTTATTCACAGATACGCAGTATTTT.

The chain uses TRBV6-1 and TRBJ1-5; 8 bases agree with TRBD1. The CDR3 is 15 amino acids. Germline V lookup: CDR1 MNHNS, CDR2 SASEGT. V lost 1 base to trimming and J lost 6 bases; unmatched junction nucleotides: 5. The CDR3 coding sequence is TGTGCCAGCAGTGAAGGACAGGGGTCATTTCAGCCCCAGCATTTT. It codes for CASSEGQGSFQPQHF.

The chain is built from TRBV5-1 and TRBJ2-5; the match to TRBD1 covers 9 bases. CDR1 and CDR2 from the germline V gene are SGHRS and YFSETQ. The CDR3 has 17 amino acids. Trimming cost V 3 bases and J 2 bases; bases outside gene matches: 11. CDR3 protein: CASSWMTGGGIQETQYF. The CDR3 DNA reads TGCGCCAGCAGCTGGATGACAGGGGGAGGAATTCAAGAGACCCAGTACTTC.

This chain's CDR3 is CASSPYSTGAYGYTF. Here the CDR3 DNA reads TGCGCCAGCAGCCCTTATTCGACAGGGGCCTATGGCTACACCTTC. This chain connects TRBV4-3 to TRBJ1-2, with 8 bases aligning to TRBD1. The CDR3 sequence is 15 residues long. The V gene end was trimmed by 4 bases and the J gene end by 4 bases; junction bases not matched to a gene: 8. The germline V gene encodes CDR1 LGHNA and CDR2 YSLEER.

The chain employs TRBV5-4 and TRBJ2-3; 8 bases are a match to TRBD2. J gave up 6 bases and V 0 bases, and 15 bases lay outside the gene matches. This CDR3 comprises 18 residues. Per germline, CDR1 SGHNT and CDR2 YYREEE (reference sequence). CDR3 region: CASSLAPTSATRRDTQYF. The CDR3 nucleotides are TGTGCCAGCAGCTTGGCTCCGACTAGCGCGACTCGGAGGGATACGCAGTATTTT.

The V call is TRBV12-3 or TRBV12-4, the J call TRBJ2-5; D possibly corresponds to TRBD1 (6 bases). V shed 5 bases and J shed 2 bases, with 9 bases lying between them. CDR3 length equals 13 residues. CDR3 bases: TGTGCCAGCAGTCAGGACAGTCAAGAGACCCAGTACTTC. Translating it yields CASSQDSQETQYF.